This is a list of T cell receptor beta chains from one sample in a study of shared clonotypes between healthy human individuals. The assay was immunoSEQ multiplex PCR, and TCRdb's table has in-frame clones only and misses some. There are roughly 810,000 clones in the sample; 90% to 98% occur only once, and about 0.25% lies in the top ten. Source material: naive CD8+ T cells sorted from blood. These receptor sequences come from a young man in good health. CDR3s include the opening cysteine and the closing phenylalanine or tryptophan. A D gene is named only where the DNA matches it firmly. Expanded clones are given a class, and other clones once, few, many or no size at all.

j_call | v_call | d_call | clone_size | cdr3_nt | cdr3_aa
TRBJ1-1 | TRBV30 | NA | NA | TGTGCCTGGAGTTCAGGGCCAGGGAGTGAAGCTTTCTTT | CAWSSGPGSEAFF
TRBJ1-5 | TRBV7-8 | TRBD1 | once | TGTGCCAGCAGCCCCCGGGACAGGGTTTCACATCAGCCCCAGCATTTT | CASSPRDRVSHQPQHF
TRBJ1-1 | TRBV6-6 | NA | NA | TGTGCCAGCAAACTTCGCACTGAAGCTTTCTTT | CASKLRTEAFF
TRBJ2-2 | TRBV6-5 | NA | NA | NA | CASSPLTPTPGSCFF
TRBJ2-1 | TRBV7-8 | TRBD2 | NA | TGTGCCAGCAGCTTACTCCCTCGAACTAGCGGGAGCTATGAGCAGTTCTTC | CASSLLPRTSGSYEQFF
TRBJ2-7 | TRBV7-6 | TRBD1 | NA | TGTGCCAGCAGCTCCGGGACAGGGGGCTCCTACGAGCAGTACTTC | CASSSGTGGSYEQYF
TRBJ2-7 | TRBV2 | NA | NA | TGTGCCAGCAGACAAAGTCTAGACCGGGACTCCTACGAGCAGTACTTC | CASRQSLDRDSYEQYF
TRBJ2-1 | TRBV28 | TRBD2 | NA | TGTGCCAGTTCAAGACTAGCGGACTCCTACAATGAGCAGTTCTTC | CASSRLADSYNEQFF
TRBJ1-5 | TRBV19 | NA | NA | TGTGCCAGTAGTATAGGGGGGACGGGGTTCCATAGCAATCAGCCCCAGCATTTT | CASSIGGTGFHSNQPQHF
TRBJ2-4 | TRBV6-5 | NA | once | TGTGCCAGCAGTTACTCGCAAGGGGACATTCAGTACTTC | CASSYSQGDIQYF
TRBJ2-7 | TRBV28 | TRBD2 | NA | TGTGCCAGCAGAGGAACCGGGACTAGCGCTACCTACGAGCAGTACTTC | CASRGTGTSATYEQYF
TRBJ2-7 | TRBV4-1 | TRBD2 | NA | TGCGCCAGCAGCCAAGAAGGGGTTATGGGCGGGAGATACTTC | CASSQEGVMGGRYF
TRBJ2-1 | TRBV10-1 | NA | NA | TGCGCCAGCAGTGAGAGTTCCGACGGGGCGAATGAGCAGTTCTTC | CASSESSDGANEQFF
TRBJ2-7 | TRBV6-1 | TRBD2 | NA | TGTGCCAGCAGTGAACAGGCTAGCGGCACCTACGAGCAGTACTTC | CASSEQASGTYEQYF
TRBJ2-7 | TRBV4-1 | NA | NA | TGCGCCAGCAGCGAAGGGACGGCGGGCGAGCAGTACTTC | CASSEGTAGEQYF
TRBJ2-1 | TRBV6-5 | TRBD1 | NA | TGTGCCAGCAGTCGAGACAGGGCGGTCTACAATGAGCAGTTCTTC | CASSRDRAVYNEQFF
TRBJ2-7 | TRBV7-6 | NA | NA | TGTGCCAGCAGCTTAGTCGCGGCCCCTTCCTACGAGCAGTACTTC | CASSLVAAPSYEQYF
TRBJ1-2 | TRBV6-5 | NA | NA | TGTGCCAGCAGTTATGGTGACAGTAGTGGCTACACCTTC | CASSYGDSSGYTF
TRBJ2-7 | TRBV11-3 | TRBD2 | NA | TGTGCCAGCAGCCCATCTAGCGGGAGCTCCTACGAGCAGTACTTC | CASSPSSGSSYEQYF
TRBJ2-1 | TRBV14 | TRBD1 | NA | TGTGCCAGCAGTCGCGTCCCGGGACAGGGAAATGAGCAGTTCTTC | CASSRVPGQGNEQFF
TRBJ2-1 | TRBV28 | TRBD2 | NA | TGTGCCAGCATCGACCTGATTAGCGGGGACTACAATGAGCAGTTCTTC | CASIDLISGDYNEQFF
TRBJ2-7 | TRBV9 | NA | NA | TGTGCCAGCAGCGCCCCCCGGGCAGACTACGAGCAGTACTTC | CASSAPRADYEQYF
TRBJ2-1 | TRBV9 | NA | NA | TGTGCCAGCAGCGTAGCGGTACAGGGAATCTCCTACAATGAGCAGTTCTTC | CASSVAVQGISYNEQFF
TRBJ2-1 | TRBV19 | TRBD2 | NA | TGTGCCAGTAGTCGGCCTAGCGGATACAATGAGCAGTTCTTC | CASSRPSGYNEQFF
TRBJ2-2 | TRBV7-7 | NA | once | TGTGCCAGCAGCTCAAACGAGAGGGAGCTGTTTTTT | CASSSNERELFF
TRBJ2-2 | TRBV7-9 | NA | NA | TGTGCCAGCAGCTTAGTAGACGGCCCGAGGGGCGGGGAGCTGTTTTTT | CASSLVDGPRGGELFF
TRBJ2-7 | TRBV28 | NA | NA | TGTGCCAGCAGACCCACAGGGTTTGGCGAGCAGTACTTC | CASRPTGFGEQYF
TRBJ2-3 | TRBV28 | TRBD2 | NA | TGTGCCAGCAGTTTGCCAGCGGGGGGGGCAGATACGCAGTATTTT | CASSLPAGGADTQYF
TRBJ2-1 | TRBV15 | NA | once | TGTGCCACCAGCAGTGAGCTAGATTCCTACAATGAGCAGTTCTTC | CATSSELDSYNEQFF
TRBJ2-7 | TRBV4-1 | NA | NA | TGCGCCAGCAGCCAAGATTACCCACGGAGGGACGAGCAGTACTTC | CASSQDYPRRDEQYF
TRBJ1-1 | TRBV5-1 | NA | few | TGCGCCAGCAGCTTGCGGTCAACCCCAGACACTGAAGCTTTCTTT | CASSLRSTPDTEAFF
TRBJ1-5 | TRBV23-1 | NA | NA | TGCGCCAGCTCCTTGGGGGCAAATCAGCCCCAGCATTTT | CASSLGANQPQHF
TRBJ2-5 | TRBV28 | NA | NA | TGTGCCAGCAGTTTATCGGGACTGCGGTACGGAGAGACCCAGTACTTC | CASSLSGLRYGETQYF
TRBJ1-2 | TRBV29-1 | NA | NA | TGCAGCGTAGTAGGGGGTGGCTACACCTTC | CSVVGGGYTF
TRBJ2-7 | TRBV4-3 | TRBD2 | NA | TGCGCCAGCAGCCAAGGGTCTAGCGGGACCTACGAGCAGTACTTC | CASSQGSSGTYEQYF
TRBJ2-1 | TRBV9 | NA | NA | TGTGCCAGCAGCCCCCGCAGGTCGACCTACAATGAGCAGTTCTTC | CASSPRRSTYNEQFF
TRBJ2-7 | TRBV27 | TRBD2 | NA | TGTGCCAGCAGGACTAGCGGGAGTATAAACGAGCAGTACTTC | CASRTSGSINEQYF
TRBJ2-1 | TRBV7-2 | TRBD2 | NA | TGTGCCAGCAGCTTTGGGCTAGCGGGAGGGCCGGGTGAGCAGTTCTTC | CASSFGLAGGPGEQFF
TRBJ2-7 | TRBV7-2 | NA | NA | TGTGCCAGCAGCTTAGTACCAGGGGGGAAGTACGAGCAGTACTTC | CASSLVPGGKYEQYF
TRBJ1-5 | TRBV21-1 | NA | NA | TGTGCCAGCAGCCAGGGACCGGACGGGCCCCAGCATTTT | CASSQGPDGPQHF
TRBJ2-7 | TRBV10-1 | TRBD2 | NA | TGCGCCAGCAGTGAGATAGCGGGAGGTCGGGGTGAGCAGTACTTC | CASSEIAGGRGEQYF
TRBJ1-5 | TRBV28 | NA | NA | TGTGCCAGCAGTTCGCCCGCCAATCAGCCCCAGCATTTT | CASSSPANQPQHF
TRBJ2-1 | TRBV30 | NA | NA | TGTGCCTGGAGTGTTGGTGGGGTGGGCAATGAGCAGTTCTTC | CAWSVGGVGNEQFF
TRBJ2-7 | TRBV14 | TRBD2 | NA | TGTGCCAGCAGCCGGAGCGGGAGTGGGGTCGAGCAGTACTTC | CASSRSGSGVEQYF
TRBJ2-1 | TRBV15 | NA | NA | TGTGCCACCAGCATTAGCCGAGGGTCCTACAATGAGCAGTTCTTC | CATSISRGSYNEQFF
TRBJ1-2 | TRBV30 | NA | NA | TGTGCCTGGAAGGGTGGGGGACTCGCTAACTATGGCTACACCTTC | CAWKGGGLANYGYTF